The sequence of this T cell receptor beta chain was determined in a study of T cell changes during pregnancy in multiple sclerosis. CDR3 size: 14 residues. V gave up 1 base and J gave up 0 bases, with 6 bases separating them. Germline V lookup: CDR1 PRHDT, CDR2 FYEKMQ (reference sequence). The table came from immunoSEQ multiplex PCR; TCRdb's copy has only in-frame clones and leaves some out. The sample contains 60,000 or so clones, just under 90% of which appear only once. Specimen: peripheral blood from another person, used as feeder cells. The origin of this receptor is a human donor whose cells served as feeder cells for cultures in a pregnancy study. The chain carries TRBV13 and TRBJ1-1; D ambiguous. CDR3 DNA sequence: TGTGCCAGCAGCTTAGACAGCATGAACACTGAAGCTTTCTTT. It translates to CASSLDSMNTEAFF.